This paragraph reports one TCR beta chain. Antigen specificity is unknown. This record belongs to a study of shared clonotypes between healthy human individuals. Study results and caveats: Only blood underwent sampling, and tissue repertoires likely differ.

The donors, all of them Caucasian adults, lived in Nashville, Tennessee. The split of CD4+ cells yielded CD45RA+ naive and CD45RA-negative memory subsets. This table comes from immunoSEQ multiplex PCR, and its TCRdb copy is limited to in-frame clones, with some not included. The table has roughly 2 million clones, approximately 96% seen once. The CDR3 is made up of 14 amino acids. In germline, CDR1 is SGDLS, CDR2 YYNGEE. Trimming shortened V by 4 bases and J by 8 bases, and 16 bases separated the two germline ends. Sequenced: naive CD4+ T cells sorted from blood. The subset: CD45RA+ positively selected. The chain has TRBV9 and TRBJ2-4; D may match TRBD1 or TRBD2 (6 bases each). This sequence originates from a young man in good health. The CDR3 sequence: CASSPGAGWDIQYF. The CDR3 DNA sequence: TGTGCCAGCAGCCCGGGGGCCGGGTGGGACATTCAGTACTTC.